This T cell receptor (beta chain) was found in a study of sequential checkpoint blockade in melanoma. As for the study in general: Each arm's sequence ended with maintenance nivolumab.

Libraries were prepared by immunoSEQ multiplex PCR; TCRdb keeps only in-frame clonotypes and omits some of them. The sample yields around 30,000 clones, approximately 86% seen once. Specified treatment: randomized to nivolumab then ipilimumab (arm A) or the reverse (arm B). From thawed PBMCs, live CD3+CD8+ cells negative for CD19 and CD56 were sorted. The sequenced sample was CD8+ T cells sorted from blood (inferred from file names), obtained from a patient given nivolumab and ipilimumab in sequence. The source is a human donor with melanoma.

The CDR3 is CASSFTYEQYF. The CDR3 bases are TGTGCCAGCAGTTTCACCTACGAGCAGTACTTC. The chain joins TRBV28 to TRBJ2-7; D is ambiguous. There are 11 residues in the CDR3. V lost 3 bases and J 2 bases, leaving 2 bases between the germline ends. In germline, CDR1 is MDHEN, CDR2 SYDVKM.